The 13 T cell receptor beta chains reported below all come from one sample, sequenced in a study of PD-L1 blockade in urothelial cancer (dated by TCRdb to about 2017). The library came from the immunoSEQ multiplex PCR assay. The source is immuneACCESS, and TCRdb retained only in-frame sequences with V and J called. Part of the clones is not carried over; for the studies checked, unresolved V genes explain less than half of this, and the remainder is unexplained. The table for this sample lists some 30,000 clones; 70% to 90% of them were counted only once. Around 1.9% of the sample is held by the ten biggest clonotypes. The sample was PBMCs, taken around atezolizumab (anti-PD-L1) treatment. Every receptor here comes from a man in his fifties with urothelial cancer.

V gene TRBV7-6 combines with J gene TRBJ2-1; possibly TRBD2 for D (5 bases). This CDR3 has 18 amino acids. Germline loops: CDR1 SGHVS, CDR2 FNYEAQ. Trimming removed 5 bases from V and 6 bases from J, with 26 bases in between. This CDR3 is CASSPYTPRLASSNEQFF. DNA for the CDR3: TGTGCCAGCAGCCCCTATACCCCTCGGCTAGCCTCTTCCAATGAGCAGTTCTTC.

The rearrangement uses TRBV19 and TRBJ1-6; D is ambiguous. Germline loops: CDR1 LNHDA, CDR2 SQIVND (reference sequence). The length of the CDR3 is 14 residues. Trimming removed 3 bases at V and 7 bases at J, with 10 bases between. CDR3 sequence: CASSMFVGNSPLHF. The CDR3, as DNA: TGTGCCAGTAGTATGTTTGTCGGGAATTCACCCCTCCACTTT.

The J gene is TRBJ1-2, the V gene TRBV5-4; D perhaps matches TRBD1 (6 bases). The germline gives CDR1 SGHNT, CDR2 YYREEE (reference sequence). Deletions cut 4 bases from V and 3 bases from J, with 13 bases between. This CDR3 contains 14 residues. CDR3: CASSPRTVYYGYTF. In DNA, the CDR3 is TGTGCCAGCAGCCCGCGGACAGTCTACTATGGCTACACCTTC.

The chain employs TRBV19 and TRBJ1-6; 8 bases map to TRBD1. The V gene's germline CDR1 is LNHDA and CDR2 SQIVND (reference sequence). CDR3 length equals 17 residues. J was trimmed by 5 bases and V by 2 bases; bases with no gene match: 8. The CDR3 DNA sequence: TGTGCCAGTAGTATATATCGGGTGACAGGGGATAATTCACCCCTCCACTTT. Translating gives CASSIYRVTGDNSPLHF.

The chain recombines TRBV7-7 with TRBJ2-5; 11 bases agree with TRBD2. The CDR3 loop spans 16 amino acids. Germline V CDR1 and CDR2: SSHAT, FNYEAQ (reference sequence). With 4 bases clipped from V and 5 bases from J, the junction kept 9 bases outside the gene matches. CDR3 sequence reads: CASSSRVAGGRETQYF. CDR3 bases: TGTGCCAGCAGCTCAAGGGTAGCGGGAGGGCGGGAGACCCAGTACTTC.

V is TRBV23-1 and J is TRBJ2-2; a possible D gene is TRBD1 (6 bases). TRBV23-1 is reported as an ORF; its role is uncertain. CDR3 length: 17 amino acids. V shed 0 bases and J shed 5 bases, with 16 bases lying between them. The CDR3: CASSQSGVWQGTGELFF. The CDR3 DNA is TGCGCCAGCAGTCAATCGGGCGTTTGGCAGGGGACCGGGGAGCTGTTTTTT.

CDR3 bases: TGTGCCAGCTCACCACCGGGACATAAAAACATTCAGTACTTC. Translation gives CASSPPGHKNIQYF. The rearrangement joins TRBV18 to TRBJ2-4; D is perhaps TRBD1 (6 bases). The CDR3 runs 14 residues. In germline, CDR1 is KGHSH, CDR2 LQKENI. V shed 0 bases and J shed 4 bases, with 7 bases lying between them.

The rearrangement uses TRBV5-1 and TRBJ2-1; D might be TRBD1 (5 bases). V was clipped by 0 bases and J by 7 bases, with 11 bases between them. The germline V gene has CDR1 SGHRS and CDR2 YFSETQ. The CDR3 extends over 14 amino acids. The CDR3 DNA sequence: TGCGCCAGCAGCTTGGCCACGTCAGGGAATGAGCAGTTCTTC. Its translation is CASSLATSGNEQFF.

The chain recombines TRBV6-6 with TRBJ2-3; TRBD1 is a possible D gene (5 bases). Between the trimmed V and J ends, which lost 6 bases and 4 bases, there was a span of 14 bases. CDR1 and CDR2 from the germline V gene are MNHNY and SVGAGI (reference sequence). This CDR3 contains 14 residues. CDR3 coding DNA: TGTGCCAGCAGCTGGGCAGGGATTGCAGATACGCAGTATTTT. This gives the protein CASSWAGIADTQYF.

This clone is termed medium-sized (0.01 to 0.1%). CDR3 DNA sequence: TGTGCCAGCAGTTCATCGTCTAGCACAGATACGCAGTATTTT. Its translation is CASSSSSSTDTQYF. This sequence joins TRBV27 and TRBJ2-3; unclear D gene. Germline assignment: CDR1 MNHEY and CDR2 SMNVEV (reference sequence). The V end was cut by 4 bases, the J end by 0 bases, with 8 bases between. This CDR3 spans 14 amino acids.

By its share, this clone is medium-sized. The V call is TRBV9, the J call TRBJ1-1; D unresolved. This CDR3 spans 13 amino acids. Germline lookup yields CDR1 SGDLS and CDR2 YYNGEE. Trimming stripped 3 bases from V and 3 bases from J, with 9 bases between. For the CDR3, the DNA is TGTGCCAGCAGCGCCTGGTCGGACACTGAAGCTTTCTTT. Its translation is CASSAWSDTEAFF. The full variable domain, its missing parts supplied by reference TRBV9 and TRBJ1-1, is DSGVTQTPKHLITATGQRVTLRCSPRSGDLSVYWYQQSLDQGLQFLIQYYNGEERAKGNILERFSAQQFPDLHSELNLSSLELGDSALYFCASSAWSDTEAFFGQGTRLTVV.

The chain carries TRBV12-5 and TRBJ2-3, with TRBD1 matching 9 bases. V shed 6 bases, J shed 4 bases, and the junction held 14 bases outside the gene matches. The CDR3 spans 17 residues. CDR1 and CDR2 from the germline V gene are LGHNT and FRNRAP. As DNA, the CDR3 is TGTGCTAGTGGACCAACCCGGGGACAGGGACAATCAGATACGCAGTATTTT. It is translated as CASGPTRGQGQSDTQYF.

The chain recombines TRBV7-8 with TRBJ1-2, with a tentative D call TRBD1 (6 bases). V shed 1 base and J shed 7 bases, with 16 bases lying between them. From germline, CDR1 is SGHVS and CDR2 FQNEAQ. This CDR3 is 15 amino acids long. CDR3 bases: TGTGCCAGCAGCTTAGTTGTCGGCAGGGGTGCTGGCTACACCTTC. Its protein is CASSLVVGRGAGYTF.